This T cell receptor (beta chain) originates from a study of blood T cell repertoires in COVID-19 (dated by TCRdb to the early 2020s). Regarding the complete study: The collaborator samples originated in the United States, Italy and Spain and spanned the acute and convalescent phases of COVID-19. The prospective study material was composed of cDNA or gDNA derived from T cells, B-cell-depleted T cells, or PBMCs. The dataset comprised deeply sampled blood TCRbeta repertoires from subjects exposed to, actively infected with, or recovered from COVID-19. The repertoires were made available in a free public database intended to serve as a resource for research on the immune response to SARS-CoV-2. The samples were drawn from the first 160 participants of the ongoing ImmuneRACE study and from over a thousand subjects provided by 6 global collaborators. The sample metadata nearly always contained a de-identified subject ID, COVID-19 status, age in years and sex. Where available, HLA class I and class II types were obtained from metadata supplied by the sample provider rather than from assay-based typing. Points the paper makes about the study in general: Clinical and demographic metadata were provided uncurated, with the amount varying by source and participant.

TCRbeta CDR3 regions were amplified from genomic DNA using the immunoSEQ Assay, a bias-controlled multiplex PCR. The original pipeline was this. The number of nucleated cells in each sample was estimated from the amplification of reference gene primers within the assay. Sequence reads were collapsed and filtered to measure the absolute abundance of every unique TCRbeta CDR3 rearrangement. For each sample, productive Simpson clonality was calculated as the square root of Simpson's diversity index across productive rearrangements. TCRdb holds this immuneACCESS table with in-frame rearrangements only. Some clones are missing; in checked studies, unresolved V genes explain under half, and the rest has no known cause. V, J and clone size were drawn from that table, and D and trimming were deduced from the DNA. The sample table contains around 260,000 clones; only one count was recorded for about nine tenths of them. The ten largest clones represent less than 0.95% of the sample.

The germline V gene gives CDR1 as SGHRS and CDR2 as YFSETQ. Inclusive of the bounding cysteine and phenylalanine, the CDR3 is 16 residues long. The kept DNA is CDR3 alone, 48 bases in frame from the first base. Trimmed from V: 4 bases; trimmed from J: 7 bases; junction bases lacking a gene match: 10. Worth noting for this clone: This clone's antigen is unknown. Base qualities are not recorded, but no much larger clone differs from it by a single base.

A second Seattle source provided samples from volunteer blood donors who had recovered from COVID-19. The collaborating institutions used their own protocols to collect whole blood in K2EDTA tubes. For TCRbeta analysis, collaborators shipped samples in one of three forms: frozen whole blood, isolated PBMCs, or DNA extracted from either of those sample types. Sequences were obtained from peripheral blood. The chain joins TRBV5-1 to TRBJ2-3; a stretch of 12 junction bases matches TRBD2. This sequence originates from a woman aged 35 to 49 who had recovered from COVID-19. CDR3 protein: CASSPLAGGGFNTQYF. Here is the DNA: TGCGCCAGCAGCCCCCTAGCGGGAGGGGGCTTCAATACGCAGTATTTT.